The clone carrying this T cell receptor (beta chain) was counted only a few times. Deletions cut 0 bases from V and 7 bases from J, with 16 bases between. Germline loops: CDR1 SGHRS, CDR2 YFSETQ. The CDR3 sequence is 16 residues long. These data originate in a study of CD8 T cells in ankylosing spondylitis. TCRdb re-called the 5' RACE reads with MiXCR, one entry per CDR3 protein. Found here are 300,000 to 350,000 distinct CDR3 sequences, 11% of them singletons; the top ten hold about 10%. The receptor was isolated from a female donor with ankylosing spondylitis or in good health (not recorded which). This chain connects TRBV5-1 to TRBJ1-4, with unresolved D. Material: blood, either unsorted or a sorted T cell fraction (not recorded which). CDR3 nucleotide sequence: TGCGCCAGCAGCTTGGAGCGACTCGGGCAGGCTGAAAAACTGTTTTTT. Translating gives CASSLERLGQAEKLFF. Combining the CDR3 with reference TRBV5-1 and TRBJ1-4 gives the whole variable domain KAGVTQTPRYLIKTRGQQVTLSCSPISGHRSVSWYQQTPGQGLQFLFEYFSETQRNKGNFPGRFSGRQFSNSRSEMNVSTLELGDSALYLCASSLERLGQAEKLFFGSGTQLSVL.